Many counts were recorded for the clone carrying this T cell receptor beta chain. TCRdb independently ran MiXCR on the RACE reads; one entry per CDR3 protein. The sample yields 50,000 to 70,000 distinct CDR3 sequences, roughly 12% seen once. The data derive from a study of human T cells and chemical hapten exposure. Time point indicated: patch test 3, about 24 weeks after DPC sensitization. Documented treatment: therapeutic diphenylcyclopropenone sensitization with weekly scalp DPC. The sequence was collected from a young man with alopecia areata. Some clones in this sample may be carry-over from other donors' samples. The specimen was whole blood, collected in connection with sensitization to the hapten diphenylcyclopropenone (DPC).

CDR3 protein: CASSQERRGYYGYTF. Written as DNA, the CDR3 is TGTGCCAGCAGCCAAGAACGGAGGGGCTACTATGGCTACACCTTC. V is TRBV3-1 and J is TRBJ1-2, with D maybe TRBD1 (5 bases). Germline assignment: CDR1 LGHDT and CDR2 YNNKEL (reference sequence). The CDR3 is made up of 15 amino acids. Trimming took 0 bases from V and 3 from J, leaving 11 bases between them.